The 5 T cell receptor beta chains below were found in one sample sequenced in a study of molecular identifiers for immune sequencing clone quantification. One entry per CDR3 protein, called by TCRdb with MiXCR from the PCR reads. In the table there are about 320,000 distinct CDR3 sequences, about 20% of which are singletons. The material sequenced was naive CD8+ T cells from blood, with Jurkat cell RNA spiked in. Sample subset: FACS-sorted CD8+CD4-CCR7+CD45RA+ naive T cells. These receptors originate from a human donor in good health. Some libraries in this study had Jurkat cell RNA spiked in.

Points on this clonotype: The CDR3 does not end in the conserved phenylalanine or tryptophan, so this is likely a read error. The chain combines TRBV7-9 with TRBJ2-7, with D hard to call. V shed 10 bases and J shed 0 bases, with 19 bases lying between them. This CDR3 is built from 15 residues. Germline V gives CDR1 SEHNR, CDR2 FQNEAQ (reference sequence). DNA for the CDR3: TGTGCCACCCACCCCCCCCTGGCAGTCTCCTACGAGCAGTACCCC. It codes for CATHPPLAVSYEQYP.

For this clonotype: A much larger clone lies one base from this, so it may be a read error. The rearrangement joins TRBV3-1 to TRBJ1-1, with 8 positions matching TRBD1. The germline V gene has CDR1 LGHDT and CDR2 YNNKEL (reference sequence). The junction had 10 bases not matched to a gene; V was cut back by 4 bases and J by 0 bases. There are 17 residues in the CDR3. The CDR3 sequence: CASSPTGDRFVNTEAFF. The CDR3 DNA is TGTGCCAGCAGCCCCACCGGGGACAGGTTCGTGAACACTGAAGCTTTCTTT.

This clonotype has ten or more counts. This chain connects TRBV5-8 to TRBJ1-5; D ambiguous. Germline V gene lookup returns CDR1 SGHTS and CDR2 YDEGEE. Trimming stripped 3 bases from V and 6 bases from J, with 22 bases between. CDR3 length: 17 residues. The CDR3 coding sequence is TGTGCCAGCAGCTCGATACCCCAGGCAGACTTAGGTCAGCCCCAGCATTTT. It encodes CASSSIPQADLGQPQHF.

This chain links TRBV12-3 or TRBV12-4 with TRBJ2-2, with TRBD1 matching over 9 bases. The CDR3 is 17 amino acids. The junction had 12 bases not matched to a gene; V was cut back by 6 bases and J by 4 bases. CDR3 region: CASRPITGGIGTGELFF. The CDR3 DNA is TGTGCCAGCAGACCTATTACAGGGGGCATTGGCACCGGGGAGCTGTTTTTT.

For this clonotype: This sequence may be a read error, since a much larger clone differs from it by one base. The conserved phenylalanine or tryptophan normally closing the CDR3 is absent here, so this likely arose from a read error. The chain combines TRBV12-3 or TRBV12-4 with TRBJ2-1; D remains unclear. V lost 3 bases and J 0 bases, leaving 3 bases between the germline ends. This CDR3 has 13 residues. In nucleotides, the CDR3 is TGTGCCAGCAGTTTTGGCTCCTACAATGAGCAGTTCCTC. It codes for CASSFGSYNEQFL.